This T cell receptor beta chain was recorded in a study of T cells in Graves' hyperthyroidism and ophthalmopathy. Study-level points and caveats: In the blood, most expanded thyroid clonotypes above 0.001 appeared as well.

This clonotype was picked up many times. The antigen remains undetermined. Germline CDR1 MNHEY, CDR2 SMNVEV (reference sequence). CDR3 size: 16 residues. The V gene lost 5 bases and the J gene lost 6 bases, with 20 bases spanning the gap. It was RNA transcripts that yielded the amplified TCR beta CDR3 regions. Carried out on the TCR CDR3, a first-round RT-PCR used the HTBI primer set. TCRdb re-called the multiplex PCR reads through MiXCR, storing one row per CDR3 protein. This sample has 300,000 to 450,000 distinct CDR3 sequences; approximately 15% occur once, and the top ten carry less than 25%. The specimen was blood. This sequence joins TRBV27 and TRBJ1-5; weak D call: TRBD1 (6 bases). The clonotype was recovered from a man aged 25-45 years with Graves' hyperthyroidism that later progressed to Graves' ophthalmopathy. CDR3 DNA sequence: TGTGCCAGCAGTCCCAGCCTTGGGGGGGCAGGTCAGCCCCAGCATTTT. Its translation is CASSPSLGGAGQPQHF.